These 4 T cell receptor beta chains came from one sample sequenced in a study of memory CD4+ T cells and cytomegalovirus serostatus. Measured with immunoSEQ multiplex PCR; TCRdb has only the in-frame clones, and not every one. Of about 48,000 clones listed, more than 70% are singletons. Single viable CD3+CD4+CD8-CD45RO+ cells were sorted as the memory CD4+ T cells. The sequenced sample consisted of memory CD4+ T cells from blood. The source is an adult in good health and CMV-seronegative.

CDR3 protein: CASSPLGSANKYTEAFF. The CDR3 DNA sequence: TGTGCCAGCAGTCCACTGGGTAGCGCAAACAAGTACACTGAAGCTTTCTTT. The chain recombines TRBV27 with TRBJ1-1, with D uncertain. This CDR3 is 17 amino acids long. CDR1 is MNHEY and CDR2 is SMNVEV in the germline V gene (reference sequence). The V end lost 5 bases, the J end lost 3 bases, and 22 bases lay between the germline ends.

The rearrangement links TRBV28 to TRBJ2-3; 13 positions match TRBD2. J lost 5 bases, V lost 5 bases, and 7 bases had no gene match. The CDR3 has 16 residues. From germline, CDR1 is MDHEN and CDR2 SYDVKM. The DNA for the CDR3 is TGTGCCAGCAGTCCACCACTAGCGGGAGGGCGAGATACGCAGTATTTT. This gives the protein CASSPPLAGGRDTQYF.

The V and J genes are TRBV29-1 and TRBJ1-1; 9 bases map to TRBD1. Germline CDR1 reads SQVTM; CDR2 reads ANQGSEA. V lost 4 bases, J lost 11 bases, and 8 bases stayed unmatched. The CDR3 consists of 12 residues. The CDR3 DNA reads as TGCAGCGTTGGGACAGGGGCCTTAGGGGCTTTCTTT. It yields the protein CSVGTGALGAFF.

Only a few counts were recorded for this clone. The rearrangement uses TRBV27 and TRBJ2-5, with a weak D call TRBD2 (6 bases). The CDR3 has 17 residues. The germline CDR1 and CDR2 sequences are MNHEY and SMNVEV (reference sequence). Trimming removed 5 bases at V and 5 bases at J, with 24 bases between. The DNA for the CDR3 is TGTGCCAGCAGTCCCTGGGGTAGCGGAGCCGGAGGGGAGACCCAGTACTTC. Its protein is CASSPWGSGAGGETQYF.